A selection of T cell receptor beta chains follows, all from one sample in a study of shared clonotypes between healthy human individuals. Sequencing used immunoSEQ multiplex PCR; TCRdb keeps in-frame clones, though not all of them. The data hold around 1.9 million clones, with 93% observed a single time. The sequenced material came from naive CD8+ T cells from PBMCs. Receptors originate from a man aged 18 to 29 in good health. Some clones in this sample may be carry-over from other donors' samples. Both conserved end residues are part of each CDR3. D genes are given only for firm matches. Size is omitted from some rows. Given values are once, few, many or a class for expanded clones.

13,TRBJ2-1,TRBV7-9,.,.,TGTGCCAGCAGCTTACCGCTTGACAATGAGCAGTTCTTC,CASSLPLDNEQFF
17,TRBJ2-1,TRBV28,TRBD2,.,TGTGCCAGCAGCTCTACCAAACCGGGACTACGTTTGGATGAGCAGTTCTTC,CASSSTKPGLRLDEQFF
14,TRBJ2-1,TRBV9,TRBD2,.,TGTGCCAGCAGCGCACGGACTAGCGACGGTGAGCAGTTCTTC,CASSARTSDGEQFF
15,TRBJ2-3,TRBV4-2,.,.,TGTGCCAGCAGCCAGACCGGGGCCCTGACAGATACGCAGTATTTT,CASSQTGALTDTQYF
19,TRBJ2-4,TRBV1,.,.,TGCACCAGCAGCCTGAGACTAGCGGGAGGGCCGGGGTCGGAAAACATTCAGTACTTC,CTSSLRLAGGPGSENIQYF
14,TRBJ1-3,TRBV11-2,TRBD1,few,TGTGCCAGCAGCTTTGCAGGGGGAGGAAACACCATATATTTT,CASSFAGGGNTIYF
14,TRBJ2-3,TRBV6-5,.,.,TGTGCCAGCAGTTATGGGTACCACGAGGATACGCAGTATTTT,CASSYGYHEDTQYF
14,TRBJ1-5,TRBV28,.,.,TGTGCCACCAATTTATTTCGAGGGCATCAGCCCCAGCATTTT,CATNLFRGHQPQHF
15,TRBJ2-6,TRBV7-9,.,.,TGTGCCAGCAGCCCCGGGTTGTCTGGGGCCAACGTCCTGACTTTC,CASSPGLSGANVLTF
15,TRBJ1-5,TRBV7-8,TRBD1,.,TGTGCCAGCAGCGGACAGGGGATGGGCGATCAGCCCCAGCATTTT,CASSGQGMGDQPQHF
16,TRBJ2-2,TRBV5-1,TRBD2,.,TGCGCCAGCACCCATACTAGCGGGAGGGCCTCCGGGGAGCTGTTTTTT,CASTHTSGRASGELFF
14,TRBJ2-1,TRBV5-1,.,.,TGCGCCAGCAGCTTGTTTCTTTCCGCTGATGAGCAGTTCTTC,CASSLFLSADEQFF
14,TRBJ2-2,TRBV5-1,.,.,TGCGCCAGCAGCTTGAATCCGGAGACCGGGGAGCTGTTTTTT,CASSLNPETGELFF
15,TRBJ1-2,TRBV9,.,.,TGTGCCAGCAGCGTAGGCAGTACTACTAACTATGGCTACACCTTC,CASSVGSTTNYGYTF
14,TRBJ2-4,TRBV6-5,TRBD1,few,TGTGCCAGCAGGGACAGGGTGGTCAAAAACATTCAGTACTTC,CASRDRVVKNIQYF
12,TRBJ2-7,TRBV28,.,.,TGTGCCAGCAGTCTTTACAGGGTCGAGCAGTACTTC,CASSLYRVEQYF
16,TRBJ1-5,TRBV28,TRBD1,.,TGTGCCAGCAGTACGGACAGGGGAAATAGCAATCAGCCCCAGCATTTT,CASSTDRGNSNQPQHF
13,TRBJ2-3,TRBV29-1,.,.,TGCAGCGCACTCCGGGGACGCACAGATACGCAGTATTTT,CSALRGRTDTQYF
13,TRBJ2-7,TRBV9,.,.,TGTGCCAGCAGCGTAGGCGCGCCCTACGAGCAGTACTTC,CASSVGAPYEQYF
13,TRBJ2-7,TRBV7-9,.,.,TGTGCCAGCAGCTTAGTTGGTTCCCACGAGCAGTACTTC,CASSLVGSHEQYF
13,TRBJ2-7,TRBV19,.,.,TGTGCCAGTGCCTATGGGGCCCCCTACGAGCAGTACTTC,CASAYGAPYEQYF
14,TRBJ1-1,TRBV6-6,TRBD1,.,TGTGCCAGCAGCATCTTCGCAGGGGGGACTGAAGCTTTCTTT,CASSIFAGGTEAFF
14,TRBJ2-7,TRBV4-2,.,.,TGTGCCAGCAGCCATCAGCGGGTGGGGAACGAGCAGTACTTC,CASSHQRVGNEQYF